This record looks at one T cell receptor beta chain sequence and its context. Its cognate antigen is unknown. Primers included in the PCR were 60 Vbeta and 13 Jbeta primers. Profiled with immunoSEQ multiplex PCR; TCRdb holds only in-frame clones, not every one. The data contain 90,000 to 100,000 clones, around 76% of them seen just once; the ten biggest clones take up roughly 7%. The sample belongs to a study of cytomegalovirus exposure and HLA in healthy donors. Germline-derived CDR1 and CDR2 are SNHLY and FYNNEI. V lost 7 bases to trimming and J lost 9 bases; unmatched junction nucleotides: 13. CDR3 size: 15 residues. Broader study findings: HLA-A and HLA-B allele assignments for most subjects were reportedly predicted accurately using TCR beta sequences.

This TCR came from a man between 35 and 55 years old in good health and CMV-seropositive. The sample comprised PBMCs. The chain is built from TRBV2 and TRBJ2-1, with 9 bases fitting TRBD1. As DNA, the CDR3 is TGTGCCAGCATCCGGGACAGGGCTACACAAGCTGAGCAGTTCTTC. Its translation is CASIRDRATQAEQFF.